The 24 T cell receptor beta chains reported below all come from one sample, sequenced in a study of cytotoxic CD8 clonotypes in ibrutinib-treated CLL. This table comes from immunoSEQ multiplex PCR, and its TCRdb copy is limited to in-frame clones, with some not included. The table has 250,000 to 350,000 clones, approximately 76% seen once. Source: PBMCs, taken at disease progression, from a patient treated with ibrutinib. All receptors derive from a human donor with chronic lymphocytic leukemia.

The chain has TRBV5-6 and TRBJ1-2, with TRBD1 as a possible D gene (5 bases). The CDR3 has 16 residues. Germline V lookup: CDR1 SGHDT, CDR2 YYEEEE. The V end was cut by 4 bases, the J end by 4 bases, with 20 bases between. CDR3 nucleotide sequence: TGTGCCAGCAGCCGCGCCCCGGGAAGACAGTTCTATGGCTACACCTTC. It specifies CASSRAPGRQFYGYTF.

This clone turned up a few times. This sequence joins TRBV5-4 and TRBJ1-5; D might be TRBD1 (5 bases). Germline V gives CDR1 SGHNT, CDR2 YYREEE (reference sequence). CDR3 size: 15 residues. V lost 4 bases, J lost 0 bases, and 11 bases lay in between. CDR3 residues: CASSPGPYSNQPQHF. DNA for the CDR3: TGTGCCAGCAGCCCGGGACCTTATAGCAATCAGCCCCAGCATTTT.

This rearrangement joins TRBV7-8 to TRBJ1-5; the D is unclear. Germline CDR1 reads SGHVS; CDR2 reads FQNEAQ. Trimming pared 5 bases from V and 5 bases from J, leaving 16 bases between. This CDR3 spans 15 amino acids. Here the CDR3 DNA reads TGTGCCAGCAGCCAAGCTGGGGTACTCTATCAGCCCCAGCATTTT. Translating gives CASSQAGVLYQPQHF. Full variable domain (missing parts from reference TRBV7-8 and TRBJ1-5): GAGVSQSPRYKVAKRGQDVALRCDPISGHVSLFWYQQALGQGPEFLTYFQNEAQLDKSGLPSDRFFAERPEGSVSTLKIQRTQQEDSAVYLCASSQAGVLYQPQHFGDGTRLSIL.

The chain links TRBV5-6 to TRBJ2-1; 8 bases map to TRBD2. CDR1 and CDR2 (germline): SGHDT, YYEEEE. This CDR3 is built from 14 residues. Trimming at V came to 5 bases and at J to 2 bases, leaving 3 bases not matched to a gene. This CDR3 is CASRRAGAYNEQFF. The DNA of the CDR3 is TGTGCCAGCAGAAGAGCGGGAGCCTACAATGAGCAGTTCTTC.

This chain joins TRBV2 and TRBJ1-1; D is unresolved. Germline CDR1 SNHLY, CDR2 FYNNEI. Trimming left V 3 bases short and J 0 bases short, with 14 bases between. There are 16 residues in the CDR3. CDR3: CASSDRLGVMNTEAFF. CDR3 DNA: TGTGCCAGCAGTGATCGGCTTGGAGTCATGAACACTGAAGCTTTCTTT.

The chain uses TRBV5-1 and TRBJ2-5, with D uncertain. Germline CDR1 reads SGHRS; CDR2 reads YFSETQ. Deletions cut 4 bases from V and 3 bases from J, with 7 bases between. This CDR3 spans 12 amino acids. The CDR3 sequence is CASSPNEETQYF. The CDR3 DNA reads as TGCGCCAGCAGCCCAAACGAAGAGACCCAGTACTTC.

CDR3 DNA sequence: TGTGCCAGCAGTTTTACCGGGACTTCGACTGAAGCTTTCTTT. It translates to CASSFTGTSTEAFF. V is TRBV28 and J is TRBJ1-1; possibly TRBD1 for D (5 bases). V was shortened by 3 bases and J by 5 bases, with 13 bases between the two germline ends. The germline V gene has CDR1 MDHEN and CDR2 SYDVKM. The CDR3 runs to 14 residues.

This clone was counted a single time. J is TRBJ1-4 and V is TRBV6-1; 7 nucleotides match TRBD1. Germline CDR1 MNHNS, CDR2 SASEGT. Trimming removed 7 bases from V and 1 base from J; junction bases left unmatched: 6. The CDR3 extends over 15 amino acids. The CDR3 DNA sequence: TGTGCCAGCAAGATGCAGGGGGGAACTAATGAAAAACTGTTTTTT. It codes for CASKMQGGTNEKLFF.

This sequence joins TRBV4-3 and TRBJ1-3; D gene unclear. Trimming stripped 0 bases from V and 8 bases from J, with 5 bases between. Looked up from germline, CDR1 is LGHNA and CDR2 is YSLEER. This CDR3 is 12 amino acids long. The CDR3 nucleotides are TGCGCCAGCAGCCAAGATTGGGACACCATATATTTT. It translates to CASSQDWDTIYF.

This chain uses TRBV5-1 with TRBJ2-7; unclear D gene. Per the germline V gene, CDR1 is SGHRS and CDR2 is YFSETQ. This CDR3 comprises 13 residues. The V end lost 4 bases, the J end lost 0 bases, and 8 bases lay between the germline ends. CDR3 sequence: CASSADGSYEQYF. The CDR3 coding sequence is TGCGCCAGCAGCGCGGACGGCTCCTACGAGCAGTACTTC. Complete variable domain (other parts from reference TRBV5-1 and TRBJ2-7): KAGVTQTPRYLIKTRGQQVTLSCSPISGHRSVSWYQQTPGQGLQFLFEYFSETQRNKGNFPGRFSGRQFSNSRSEMNVSTLELGDSALYLCASSADGSYEQYFGPGTRLTVT.

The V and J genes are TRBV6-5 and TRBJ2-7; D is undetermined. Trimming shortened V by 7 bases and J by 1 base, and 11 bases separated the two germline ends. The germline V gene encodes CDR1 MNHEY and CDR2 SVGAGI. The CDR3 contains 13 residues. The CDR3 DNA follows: TGTGCCAGCATGCCGCAAACATCCTACGAGCAGTACTTC. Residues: CASMPQTSYEQYF.

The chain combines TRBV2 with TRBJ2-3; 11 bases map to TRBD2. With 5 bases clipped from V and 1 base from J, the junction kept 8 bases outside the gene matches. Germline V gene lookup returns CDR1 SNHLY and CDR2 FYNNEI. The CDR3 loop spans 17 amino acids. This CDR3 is CASSRSGGALGTDTQYF. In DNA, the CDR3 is TGTGCCAGCAGTCGTAGCGGGGGGGCCTTAGGCACAGATACGCAGTATTTT.

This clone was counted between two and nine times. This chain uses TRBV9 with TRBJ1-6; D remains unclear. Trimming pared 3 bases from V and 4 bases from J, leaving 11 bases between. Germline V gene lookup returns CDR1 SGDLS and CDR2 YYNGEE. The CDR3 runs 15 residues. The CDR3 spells CASSAENRYNSPLHF. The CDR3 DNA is TGTGCCAGCAGCGCAGAGAACAGATATAATTCACCCCTCCACTTT.

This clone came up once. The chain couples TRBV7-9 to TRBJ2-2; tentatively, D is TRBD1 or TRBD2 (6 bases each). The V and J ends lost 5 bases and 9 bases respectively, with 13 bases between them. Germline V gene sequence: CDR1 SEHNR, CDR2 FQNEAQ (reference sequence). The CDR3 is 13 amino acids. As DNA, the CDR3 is TGTGCCAGCAGCCCGGCCGGGGGCAGGGAGCTGTTTTTT. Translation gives CASSPAGGRELFF. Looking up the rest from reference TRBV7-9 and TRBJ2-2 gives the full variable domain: DTGVSQNPRHKITKRGQNVTFRCDPISEHNRLYWYRQTLGQGPEFLTYFQNEAQLEKSRLLSDRFSAERPKGSFSTLEIQRTEQGDSAMYLCASSPAGGRELFFGEGSRLTVL.

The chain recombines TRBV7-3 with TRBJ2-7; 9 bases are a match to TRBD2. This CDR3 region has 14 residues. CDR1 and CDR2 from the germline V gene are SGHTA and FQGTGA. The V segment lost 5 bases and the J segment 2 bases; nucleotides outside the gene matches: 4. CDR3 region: CASSPSGAAYEQYF. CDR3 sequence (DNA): TGTGCCAGCAGCCCTAGCGGGGCCGCCTACGAGCAGTACTTC.

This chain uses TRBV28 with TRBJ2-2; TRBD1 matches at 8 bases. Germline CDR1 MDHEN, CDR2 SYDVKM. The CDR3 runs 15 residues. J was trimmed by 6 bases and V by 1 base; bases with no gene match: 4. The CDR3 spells CASSLYRGVAGELFF. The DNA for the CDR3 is TGTGCCAGCAGTTTATACAGGGGGGTAGCCGGGGAGCTGTTTTTT.

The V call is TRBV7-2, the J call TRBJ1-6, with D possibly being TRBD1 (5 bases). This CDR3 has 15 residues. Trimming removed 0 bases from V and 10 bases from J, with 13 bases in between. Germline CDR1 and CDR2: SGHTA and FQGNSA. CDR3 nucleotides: TGTGCCAGCAGCTTAGCGCGAGAGGGGAAGTCACCCCTCCACTTT. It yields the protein CASSLAREGKSPLHF.

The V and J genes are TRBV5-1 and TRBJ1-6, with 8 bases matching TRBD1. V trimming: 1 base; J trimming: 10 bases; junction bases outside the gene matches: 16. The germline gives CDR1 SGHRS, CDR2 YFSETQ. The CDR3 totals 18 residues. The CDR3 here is CASSLRSPQGAHGSPLHF. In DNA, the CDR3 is TGCGCCAGCAGCTTGCGATCTCCCCAGGGGGCCCACGGATCACCCCTCCACTTT.

The CDR3 DNA follows: TGTGCCAGCAGCCGCGGACAGGGGGCTTTCTGGGGCTACACCTTC. It specifies CASSRGQGAFWGYTF. V and J are TRBV7-6 and TRBJ1-2, with 11 bases aligning to TRBD1. Losses at the gene ends were 5 bases for V and 8 bases for J; bases not matched to a gene: 10. CDR3 size: 15 residues. Germline values: CDR1 SGHVS, CDR2 FNYEAQ.

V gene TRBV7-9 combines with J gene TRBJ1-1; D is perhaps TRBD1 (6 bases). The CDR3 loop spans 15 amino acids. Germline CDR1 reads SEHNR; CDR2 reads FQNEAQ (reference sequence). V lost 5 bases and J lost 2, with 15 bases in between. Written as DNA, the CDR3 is TGTGCCAGCAGCGGAATACAGGGTAGAAACACTGAAGCTTTCTTT. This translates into CASSGIQGRNTEAFF.

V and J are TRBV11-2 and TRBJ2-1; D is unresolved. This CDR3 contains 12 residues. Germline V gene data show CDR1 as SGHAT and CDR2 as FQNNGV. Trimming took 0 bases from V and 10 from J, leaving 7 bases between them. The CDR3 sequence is CASSLEISEQFF. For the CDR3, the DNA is TGTGCCAGCAGCTTAGAGATATCGGAGCAGTTCTTC.

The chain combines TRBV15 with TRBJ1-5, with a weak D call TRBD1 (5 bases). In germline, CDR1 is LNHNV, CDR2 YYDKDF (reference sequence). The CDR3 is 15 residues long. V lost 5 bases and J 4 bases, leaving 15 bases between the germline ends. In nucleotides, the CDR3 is TGTGCCACCAGCCCGACGACAGTGCGGAATCAGCCCCAGCATTTT. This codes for CATSPTTVRNQPQHF. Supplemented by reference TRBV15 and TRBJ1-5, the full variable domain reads DAMVIQNPRYQVTQFGKPVTLSCSQTLNHNVMYWYQQKSSQAPKLLFHYYDKDFNNEADTPDNFQSRRPNTSFCFLDIRSPGLGDTAMYLCATSPTTVRNQPQHFGDGTRLSIL.

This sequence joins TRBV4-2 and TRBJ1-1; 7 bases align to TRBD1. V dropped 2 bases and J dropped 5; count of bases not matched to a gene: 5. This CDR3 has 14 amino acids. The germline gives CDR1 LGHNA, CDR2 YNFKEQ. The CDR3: CASSQTQGRTEAFF. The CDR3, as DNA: TGTGCCAGCAGCCAAACACAGGGGAGGACTGAAGCTTTCTTT.

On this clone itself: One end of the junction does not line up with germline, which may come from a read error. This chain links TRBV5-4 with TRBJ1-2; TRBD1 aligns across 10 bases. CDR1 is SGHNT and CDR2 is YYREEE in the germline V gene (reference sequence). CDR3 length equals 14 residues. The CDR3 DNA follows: TGCGCCAGCAGCCTCGGGACAGGGGTCTATGGCTACACCTTC. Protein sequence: CASSLGTGVYGYTF.